Listed below are T cell receptor beta chains from one sample, sequenced in a study of patients and donors after allogeneic stem cell transplantation. TCRdb independently ran MiXCR on the RT-PCR reads; one entry per CDR3 protein. The data contain 920,000 or so distinct CDR3 sequences, more than 15% of them singletons. The sample comprised blood, either unsorted or a sorted T cell fraction (not recorded which). The receptors shown here come from a human donor who was either an allogeneic HSCT recipient or a stem cell or donor lymphocyte infusion donor (not recorded which). It is not recorded whose cells these are; they may come from a transplant donor. CDR3s include the opening cysteine and the closing phenylalanine or tryptophan. D genes are given only for firm matches. Size is stated for part of the rows, as once, few or many counts, or as a class when the clone is expanded.

d_call | j_call | v_call | clone_size | cdr3_nt | cdr3_aa
NA | TRBJ2-3 | TRBV20-1 | NA | TGCAGTGCTAGAGTGGGGGCTAGCACAGATACGCAGTATTTT | CSARVGASTDTQYF
NA | TRBJ2-1 | TRBV4-3 | many | TGCGCCAGCAGCCAAGATAGGTTCTCTAGGGGGGGGGCTTCCTACAATGAGCAGTTCTTC | CASSQDRFSRGGASYNEQFF
NA | TRBJ2-3 | TRBV30 | few | TGTGCCTGGAGTCTGGGGACCACAGATACGCAGTATTTT | CAWSLGTTDTQYF
TRBD2 | TRBJ2-1 | TRBV12-3/TRBV12-4 | few | TGTGCCAGCAGTTTGGCGGGGGGAAAATCCTACAATGAGCAGTTCTTC | CASSLAGGKSYNEQFF
TRBD1 | TRBJ1-2 | TRBV29-1 | NA | TGCAGCGGGTACACAGGGGGCGAAGGCTACACCTTC | CSGYTGGEGYTF
NA | TRBJ2-1 | TRBV15 | few | TGTGCCACCAGCCCCCCCGAGAGGGGCTACAATGAGCAGTTCTTC | CATSPPERGYNEQFF
TRBD2 | TRBJ2-7 | TRBV14 | NA | TGTGCCAGCAGCCAAGGTCGACTAGCTGCCTGGGTTGGCGAGCAGTACTTC | CASSQGRLAAWVGEQYF
NA | TRBJ2-3 | TRBV7-2 | NA | TGTGCCAGCAGCCCCTACCATGAGAGCACAGATACGCAGTATTTT | CASSPYHESTDTQYF
NA | TRBJ1-4 | TRBV5-6 | NA | TGTGCCAGCAGCTTGGTGTCAGAGAATGAAAAACTGTTTTTT | CASSLVSENEKLFF
TRBD2 | TRBJ2-5 | TRBV6-1 | few | TGTGCCAGCAGGTTTCTAGCGGGGGAAGAGACCCAGTACTTC | CASRFLAGEETQYF
NA | TRBJ1-3 | TRBV12-3/TRBV12-4 | NA | TGTGCCAGCAGACCCTGGGTGAACCGACCTGGAAACACCATATATTTT | CASRPWVNRPGNTIYF
TRBD2 | TRBJ2-3 | TRBV20-1 | NA | TGCAGTGCTAGTCCCCTAGCGGGAGTGCCAGATACGCAGTATTTT | CSASPLAGVPDTQYF
NA | TRBJ2-7 | TRBV27 | NA | TGTGCCAGCAGCCCACGTAGCCGGGGGTCGAGCTCCTACGAGCAGTACTTC | CASSPRSRGSSSYEQYF
NA | TRBJ1-5 | TRBV20-1 | few | TGCAGTGCTAGGGCCACGAGCAATCAGCCCCAGCATTTT | CSARATSNQPQHF
TRBD2 | TRBJ2-1 | TRBV10-3 | few | TGTGCCACCCTAGCGGGGGGGGACAATGAGCAGTTCTTC | CATLAGGDNEQFF
TRBD2 | TRBJ2-1 | TRBV4-2 | NA | TGTGCCAGCAGCCCTTTACCCCCGGGACTAGCCTACAATGAGCAGTTCTTC | CASSPLPPGLAYNEQFF
NA | TRBJ1-1 | TRBV7-9 | NA | TGTGCCAGCAGTAACAGGGTGAACACTGAAGCTTTCTTT | CASSNRVNTEAFF
NA | TRBJ2-2 | TRBV15 | NA | TGTGCCACCAGCAGAGATTCTGACGGGGAGCTGTTTTTT | CATSRDSDGELFF
TRBD2 | TRBJ2-1 | TRBV7-9 | NA | TGTGCCAGCAGCTTAGGAGCACTAGCGGCCTACAATGAGCAGTTCTTC | CASSLGALAAYNEQFF
NA | TRBJ2-1 | TRBV5-1 | few | TGCGCCAGCAGCTTTACCTTCCGGGACACGGTTGTCGGGGAGCAGTTCTTC | CASSFTFRDTVVGEQFF
TRBD1 | TRBJ1-5 | TRBV30 | NA | TGTGCCTGGGGACAGGGGGGCAATCAGCCCCAGCATTTT | CAWGQGGNQPQHF
NA | TRBJ2-2 | TRBV30 | NA | TGTGCCTGGAGAATTCGTTCTCGCGACAGAAACACCGGGGAGCTGTTTTTT | CAWRIRSRDRNTGELFF
TRBD1 | TRBJ2-3 | TRBV12-3/TRBV12-4 | few | TGTGCCAGCAGTTTATCCCAACCGGGACAGGGGAAAGATACGCAGTATTTT | CASSLSQPGQGKDTQYF
NA | TRBJ2-7 | TRBV27 | NA | TGTGCCAGCAGCCGAGAACTAGAGGGGAACGAGCAGTACTTC | CASSRELEGNEQYF
NA | TRBJ1-2 | TRBV12-3/TRBV12-4 | NA | TGTGCCAGCACCCAGTACCGCCCTAGTGGCTATGGCTACACCTTC | CASTQYRPSGYGYTF